This TCR beta chain comes out of a study of OX40 agonist ivuxolimab in advanced cancers. On the study more broadly: Every patient in dose escalation had hepatocellular carcinoma, melanoma, renal cell or head and neck cancer. Two cutaneous melanoma patients and one hepatocellular carcinoma patient, three in all, had partial responses.

Repertoires were generated with immunoSEQ multiplex PCR, while TCRdb's copy carries only in-frame clones and drops some. The sample lists around 80,000 clones, around 88% seen once, with 0.75% to 0.9% in the top ten. Study outcomes and limitations: Averaging showed that CD8+ T cells had more expanded clones than CD4+ did.

Researchers took blood at baseline, on cycle 4 day 1, and on cycle 7 day 1. Trimming cost V 3 bases and J 5 bases; bases outside gene matches: 6. Germline V CDR1 and CDR2: SGHRS, YFSETQ. The length of the CDR3 is 15 residues. On this clone itself: What it binds is unknown.

The gene calls are TRBV5-1 and TRBJ2-1; 9 bases line up with TRBD2. This material consisted of CD4+ or CD8+ T cells sorted from blood, taken in a trial of the OX40 agonist ivuxolimab. The sequence was obtained from an adult with an advanced solid tumor such as melanoma, head and neck, liver or kidney cancer. The CDR3 coding sequence is TGCGCCAGCAGCTCGTCCGGGACTAGCAACAATGAGCAGTTCTTC. It is translated as CASSSSGTSNNEQFF.